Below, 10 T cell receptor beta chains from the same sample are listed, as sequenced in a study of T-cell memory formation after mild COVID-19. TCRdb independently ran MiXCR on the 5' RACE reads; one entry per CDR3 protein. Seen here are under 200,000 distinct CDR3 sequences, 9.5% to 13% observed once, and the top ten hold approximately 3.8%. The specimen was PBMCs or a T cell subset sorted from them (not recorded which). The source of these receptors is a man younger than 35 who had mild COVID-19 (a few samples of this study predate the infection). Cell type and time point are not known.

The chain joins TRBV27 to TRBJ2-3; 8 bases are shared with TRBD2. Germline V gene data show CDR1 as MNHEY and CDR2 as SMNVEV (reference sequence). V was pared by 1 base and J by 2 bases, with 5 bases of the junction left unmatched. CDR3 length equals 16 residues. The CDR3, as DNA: TGTGCCAGCAGTTTATACATAGCGGGACCCACAGATACGCAGTATTTT. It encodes CASSLYIAGPTDTQYF.

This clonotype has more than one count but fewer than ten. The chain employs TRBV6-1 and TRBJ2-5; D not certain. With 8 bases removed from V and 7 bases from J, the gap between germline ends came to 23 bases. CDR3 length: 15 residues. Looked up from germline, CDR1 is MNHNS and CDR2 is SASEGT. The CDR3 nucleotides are TGTGCCAGCTTCCGAAGGGATATGGGGTTCGGGACCCAGTACTTC. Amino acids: CASFRRDMGFGTQYF.

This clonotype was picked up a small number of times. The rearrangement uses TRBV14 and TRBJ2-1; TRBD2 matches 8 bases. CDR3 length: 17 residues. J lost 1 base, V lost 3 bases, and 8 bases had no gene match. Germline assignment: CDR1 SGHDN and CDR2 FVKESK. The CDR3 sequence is CASSHPGRVPSYNEQFF. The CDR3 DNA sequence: TGTGCCAGCAGCCATCCCGGGAGGGTTCCGTCCTACAATGAGCAGTTCTTC.

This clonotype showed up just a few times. Here the CDR3 reads CSAKHRQETQYF. CDR3 DNA: TGCAGTGCTAAGCATAGGCAAGAGACCCAGTACTTC. V and J are TRBV20-1 and TRBJ2-5; unclear D gene. The CDR3 covers 12 residues. Trimming removed 4 bases from V and 2 bases from J, with 8 bases in between. Germline loops: CDR1 DFQATT, CDR2 SNEGSKA (reference sequence).

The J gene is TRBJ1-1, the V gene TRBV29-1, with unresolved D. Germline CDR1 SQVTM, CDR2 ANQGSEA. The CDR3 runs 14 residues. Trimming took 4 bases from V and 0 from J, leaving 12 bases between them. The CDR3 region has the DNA TGCAGCGTTGTACTCGGGCAGTTGAACACTGAAGCTTTCTTT. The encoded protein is CSVVLGQLNTEAFF.

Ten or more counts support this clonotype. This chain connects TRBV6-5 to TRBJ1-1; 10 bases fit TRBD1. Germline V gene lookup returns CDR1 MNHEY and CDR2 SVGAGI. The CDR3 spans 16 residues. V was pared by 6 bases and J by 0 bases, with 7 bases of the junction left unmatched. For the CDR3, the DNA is TGTGCCAGCAGCAGGACAGGGGGACTCATGAACACTGAAGCTTTCTTT. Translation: CASSRTGGLMNTEAFF.

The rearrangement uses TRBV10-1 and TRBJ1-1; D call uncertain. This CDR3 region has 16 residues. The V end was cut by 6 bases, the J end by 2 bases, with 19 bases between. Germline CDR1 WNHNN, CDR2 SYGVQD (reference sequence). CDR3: CASRSGSSGSNTEAFF. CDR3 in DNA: TGCGCCAGCAGGAGTGGGTCCAGCGGATCCAACACTGAAGCTTTCTTT.

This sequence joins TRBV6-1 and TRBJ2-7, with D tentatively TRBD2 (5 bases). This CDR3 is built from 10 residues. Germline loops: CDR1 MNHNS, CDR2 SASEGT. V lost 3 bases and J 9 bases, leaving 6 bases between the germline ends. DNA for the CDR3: TGTGCCAGCAGTGATGAGGGGCAGTACTTC. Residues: CASSDEGQYF.

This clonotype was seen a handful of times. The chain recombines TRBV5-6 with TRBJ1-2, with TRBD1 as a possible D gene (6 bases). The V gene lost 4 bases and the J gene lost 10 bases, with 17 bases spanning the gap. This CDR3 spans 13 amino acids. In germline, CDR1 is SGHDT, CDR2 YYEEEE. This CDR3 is CASSPYRQENYTF. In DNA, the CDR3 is TGTGCCAGCAGCCCTTACCGACAGGAGAACTACACCTTC.

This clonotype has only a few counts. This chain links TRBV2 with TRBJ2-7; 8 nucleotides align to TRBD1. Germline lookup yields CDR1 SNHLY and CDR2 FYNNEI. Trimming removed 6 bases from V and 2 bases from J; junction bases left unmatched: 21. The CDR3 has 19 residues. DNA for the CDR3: TGTGCCAGCAGAACCCCCAGGGGGCCGGAGGTTGAGAGCACCTACGAGCAGTACTTC. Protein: CASRTPRGPEVESTYEQYF.